The sequence of this T cell receptor beta chain was determined in a study of T-cell reconstitution after alpha-beta-depleted transplantation in children (dated by TCRdb to about 2016). For the study in its entirety: The study quantitatively tracked T-cell immune reconstitution after TCRalphabeta/CD19-depleted allogeneic hematopoietic cell transplantation in children using TCR repertoire profiling.

The paper's findings and limits, for the study overall: The frequencies of hyperexpanded clones fell over the following months, and after one year, T-cell counts and TCRbeta diversity were mostly attributed to newly produced T cells. The high TCRbeta diversity at day 60 in some patients was ascribed to recipient T cells and intrathymic progenitors that had survived conditioning. Apparently early alphabetaT-cell count recovery about two months after transplant reportedly relied on only several hundred rapidly expanded clones derived from non-depleted graft cells.

The CDR3, cysteine through phenylalanine, is 14 amino acids long. Left in the record is the CDR3 DNA by itself, 42 bases read in frame from the first base. Per the germline V gene (reference sequence), LGHDT is the CDR1 and YNNKEL is the CDR2. V sheds 5 bases and J sheds 6 bases, leaving 17 bases between their ends. Library creation used PCR. Sequencing was performed on an Illumina HiSeq 2500. Molecular barcoding was employed in the preparation of TCR libraries, with unique molecular identifiers being used to normalize TCRbeta repertoire quantification. Using fastp at Q25 and MiXCR, TCRdb reprocessed the public reads and kept productive beta chains. CDR3 protein duplicates are merged, each entry listing the most common genes and DNA. The sample contains some 350,000 distinct CDR3 sequences, 16% of them found a single time. The ten largest clones represent roughly 41% of the sample. The treatment or condition label for this specimen denotes: allogeneic hematopoietic cell transplantation with graft depleted of TCRalphabeta T cells and CD19 B cells. The children who served as transplant recipients had been given grafts of TCRalphabeta/CD19-depleted allogeneic hematopoietic cells.

This clonotype was observed a few times. The specificity of this receptor is unknown. Base qualities are not provided; no much larger clone lies one nucleotide away. The sequencing used PBMCs, mostly from graft donor cells, collected 360 days after TCRalphabeta/CD19-depleted stem cell transplant. The TCR comes from a male patient under 10 years old who had a stem cell transplant for acute lymphoblastic leukemia, so the T cells may come from the graft donor. The rearranged chain carries TRBV3-1 and TRBJ2-7; a tentative D match to TRBD1 spans 5 bases. The nucleotide sequence is TGTGCCAGCAGCTTACAGGCTCGGGCTGTCGAGCAGTACTTC. Its translation reads: CASSLQARAVEQYF.